This entry lists 28 T cell receptor beta chains sequenced from one sample in a study of blood T cell repertoires in COVID-19. The protocol was immunoSEQ multiplex PCR, while the TCRdb copy is restricted to in-frame clones and leaves out a portion. The sample lists 370,000 or so clones, about 87% occurring once. Sequencing input: PBMCs or T cells enriched from blood (not recorded which). All receptors derive from a man aged 25-45 years who had recovered from COVID-19.

The chain is built from TRBV2 and TRBJ1-5; possible D gene TRBD1, 6 bases. The germline V gene has CDR1 SNHLY and CDR2 FYNNEI. The CDR3 has 13 residues. V shed 7 bases and J shed 4 bases, with 11 bases lying between them. The DNA for the CDR3 is TGTGCCAGCAAGGAGACAGGTAATCAGCCCCAGCATTTT. The encoded protein is CASKETGNQPQHF. The full variable domain, with the rest looked up from reference TRBV2 and TRBJ1-5, is EPEVTQTPSHQVTQMGQEVILRCVPISNHLYFYWYRQILGQKVEFLVSFYNNEISEKSEIFDDQFSVERPDGSNFTLKIRSTKLEDSAMYFCASKETGNQPQHFGDGTRLSIL.

This sequence joins TRBV9 and TRBJ2-3, with D tentatively TRBD2 (6 bases). This CDR3 has 16 residues. Germline V gene data show CDR1 as SGDLS and CDR2 as YYNGEE. Trimming cost V 0 bases and J 2 bases, with 13 bases left between them. The CDR3 spells CASSVALAELTDTQYF. DNA of the CDR3: TGTGCCAGCAGCGTAGCACTAGCAGAGCTCACAGATACGCAGTATTTT.

V is TRBV29-1 and J is TRBJ1-4; tentative D call: TRBD1 (6 bases). This CDR3 comprises 14 residues. Germline CDR1 SQVTM, CDR2 ANQGSEA. The V gene lost 6 bases and the J gene lost 8 bases, with 19 bases spanning the gap. CDR3 sequence reads: CSVATGTGGEKLFF. In DNA, the CDR3 is TGCAGCGTCGCAACAGGGACGGGTGGAGAAAAACTGTTTTTT.

This clone was picked up a small number of times. The V call is TRBV2, the J call TRBJ1-2; the match to TRBD1 covers 8 bases. Germline trimming cut 5 bases from V and 7 bases from J; bases unmatched to any gene: 9. The V gene's germline CDR1 is SNHLY and CDR2 FYNNEI. The CDR3 covers 14 residues. CDR3 in amino acids: CASSPMDRVGGYTF. DNA for the CDR3: TGTGCCAGCAGTCCAATGGACAGGGTGGGTGGCTACACCTTC.

The J gene is TRBJ2-7, the V gene TRBV19; 11 nucleotides agree with TRBD2. CDR1 LNHDA and CDR2 SQIVND come from the germline V gene (reference sequence). V lost 5 bases and J lost 1; bases outside the gene matches: 4. The length of the CDR3 is 15 residues. The CDR3 DNA is TGTGCCAGTAGTGAACTAGCGGGGGTATCCTACGAGCAGTACTTC. Protein sequence: CASSELAGVSYEQYF.

This clone was counted once. This sequence joins TRBV6-1 and TRBJ2-1; D might be TRBD2 (6 bases). Trimming pared 1 base from V and 4 bases from J, leaving 8 bases between. Germline CDR1 and CDR2: MNHNS and SASEGT. The CDR3 contains 14 residues. For the CDR3, the DNA is TGTGCCAGCAGTGAAGTGGAGGGGTACAATGAGCAGTTCTTC. It translates to CASSEVEGYNEQFF.

The chain uses TRBV7-2 and TRBJ2-2, with TRBD1 as a possible D gene (6 bases). The V end lost 3 bases, the J end lost 6 bases, and 14 bases lay between the germline ends. From germline, CDR1 is SGHTA and CDR2 FQGNSA. The CDR3 totals 15 residues. The CDR3 here is CASSLGRGYAGELFF. The CDR3 DNA is TGTGCCAGCAGCTTGGGCAGGGGCTATGCCGGGGAGCTGTTTTTT. The full variable domain, completed using reference TRBV7-2 and TRBJ2-2, is GAGVSQSPSNKVTEKGKDVELRCDPISGHTALYWYRQSLGQGLEFLIYFQGNSAPDKSGLPSDRFSAERTGGSVSTLTIQRTQQEDSAVYLCASSLGRGYAGELFFGEGSRLTVL.

The chain carries TRBV12-3 or TRBV12-4 and TRBJ1-6; D is ambiguous. The CDR3 contains 13 residues. V was pared by 1 base and J by 9 bases, with 7 bases between. The CDR3 protein is CASSLELASPLHF. The CDR3 DNA sequence: TGTGCCAGCAGTTTAGAGCTAGCTTCACCCCTCCACTTT.

This clone showed up just a few times. Other DNA sequences in the same sample also yield this CDR3. The rearrangement uses TRBV19 and TRBJ1-2; TRBD1 matches at 11 bases. The CDR3 covers 14 residues. Trimming cost V 4 bases and J 4 bases; bases outside gene matches: 2. Germline CDR1 and CDR2: LNHDA and SQIVND (reference sequence). The CDR3 protein is CASSTGQGGYGYTF. The CDR3 DNA sequence: TGTGCCAGTAGTACGGGACAGGGGGGCTATGGCTACACCTTC.

V gene TRBV12-3 or TRBV12-4 combines with J gene TRBJ1-1, with D unresolved. This CDR3 region has 13 residues. V was shortened by 6 bases and J by 5 bases, with 13 bases between the two germline ends. This CDR3 is CASSPEILTEAFF. CDR3 nucleotides: TGTGCCAGCAGCCCTGAGATTCTAACTGAAGCTTTCTTT.

J is TRBJ1-1 and V is TRBV5-8, with D unresolved. V was shortened by 0 bases and J by 0 bases, with 12 bases between the two germline ends. Germline CDR1 and CDR2: SGHTS and YDEGEE. The CDR3 covers 16 residues. The DNA for the CDR3 is TGTGCCAGCAGCTTGGGGTTCCGGGAAGTGAACACTGAAGCTTTCTTT. Its protein is CASSLGFREVNTEAFF.

The V gene is TRBV3-1 (or the pseudogene TRBV3-2), the J gene TRBJ2-7; 8 bases match TRBD2. The J segment lost 2 bases and the V segment lost 1 base, leaving 1 base of the junction unmatched. Germline CDR1 is LGHDT and CDR2 is YNNKEL (reference sequence). The CDR3 is made up of 14 amino acids. The CDR3: CASSQAGGPYEQYF. Here the CDR3 DNA reads TGTGCCAGCAGCCAAGCGGGGGGGCCCTACGAGCAGTACTTC.

J is TRBJ1-4 and V is TRBV6-5; 9 bases map to TRBD1. The CDR3 is 13 residues long. V lost 7 bases to trimming and J lost 10 bases; unmatched junction nucleotides: 7. Germline V gene lookup returns CDR1 MNHEY and CDR2 SVGAGI. CDR3 sequence (DNA): TGTGCCAGCACGGACAGGGGAGGAGGAAAACTGTTTTTT. Amino acid sequence: CASTDRGGGKLFF.

This clone came up a few times. The V gene is TRBV27, the J gene TRBJ1-6; 7 bases fit TRBD1. The V gene's germline CDR1 is MNHEY and CDR2 SMNVEV (reference sequence). V trimming: 8 bases; J trimming: 10 bases; junction bases outside the gene matches: 8. The CDR3 length is 13 residues. DNA for the CDR3: TGTGCCAGCGGTGGCAGGGGGAACTCACCCCTCCACTTT. This gives the protein CASGGRGNSPLHF.

V and J are TRBV25-1 and TRBJ1-2; D is uncertain. The V and J ends lost 3 bases and 7 bases respectively, with 12 bases between them. The germline V gene has CDR1 MGHDK and CDR2 SYGVNS. The CDR3 totals 13 residues. This CDR3 reads CASSDFSAGGYTF. For the CDR3, the DNA is TGTGCCAGCAGTGACTTCTCCGCAGGTGGCTACACCTTC.

The rearrangement uses TRBV4-1 and TRBJ1-2; D is perhaps TRBD1 (6 bases). CDR1 and CDR2 (germline): MGHRA, YSYEKL. CDR3 length: 15 residues. The V and J ends lost 5 bases and 1 base respectively, with 14 bases between them. CDR3 protein: CASSSTGQLNYGYTF. The DNA of the CDR3 is TGCGCCAGCAGCTCGACCGGACAGCTTAACTATGGCTACACCTTC.

The rearrangement joins TRBV12-5 to TRBJ1-4; no clear D. The germline CDR1 and CDR2 sequences are LGHNT and FRNRAP. V was cut by 4 bases and J by 0 bases, with 9 bases left in between. The CDR3 runs 15 residues. The CDR3 region has the DNA TGTGCTAGTGGTTCGTCGGTTGCAACTAATGAAAAACTGTTTTTT. As protein: CASGSSVATNEKLFF.

The rearrangement uses TRBV5-1 and TRBJ2-3; no clear D. CDR3 length: 15 residues. The V and J ends lost 5 bases and 3 bases respectively, with 16 bases between them. Germline CDR1 reads SGHRS; CDR2 reads YFSETQ. The CDR3 coding sequence is TGCGCCAGCAGAACCGACACAAGTAGGACAGATACGCAGTATTTT. Its protein product is CASRTDTSRTDTQYF.

The rearrangement links TRBV7-6 to TRBJ1-3; no reliable D call. The CDR3 is made up of 15 amino acids. Per the germline V gene, CDR1 is SGHVS and CDR2 is FNYEAQ. V gave up 0 bases and J gave up 0 bases, with 6 bases separating them. The CDR3 DNA sequence: TGTGCCAGCAGCTTAGCCGGGATCTCTGGAAACACCATATATTTT. It yields the protein CASSLAGISGNTIYF.

The gene calls are TRBV2 and TRBJ1-5, with D possibly matching TRBD1 (5 bases). Trimming took off 10 bases at V and 7 bases at J, with 17 bases between the two ends. Germline CDR1 SNHLY, CDR2 FYNNEI. The CDR3 has 13 amino acids. The CDR3 coding sequence is TGTGCCACCACTGTCAGGGAAGGACAGCCCCAGCATTTT. Protein sequence: CATTVREGQPQHF.

J is TRBJ1-3 and V is TRBV5-1, with D tentatively TRBD1 (5 bases). Germline V gene lookup returns CDR1 SGHRS and CDR2 YFSETQ. The CDR3 covers 15 residues. V was pared by 4 bases and J by 3 bases, with 14 bases between. DNA of the CDR3: TGCGCCAGCAGCGCCAGGGTCTCCGATGGAAACACCATATATTTT. Its translation is CASSARVSDGNTIYF.

There are a few counts of this clone. The chain links TRBV7-9 to TRBJ2-7; D may be TRBD2 (5 bases). The germline gives CDR1 SEHNR, CDR2 FQNEAQ (reference sequence). The CDR3 sequence is 12 residues long. V was shortened by 5 bases and J by 3 bases, with 8 bases between the two germline ends. This CDR3 is CASSAGVYEQYF. The CDR3 nucleotides read TGTGCCAGCAGCGCGGGCGTCTACGAGCAGTACTTC.

This chain links TRBV9 with TRBJ1-2, with D possibly being TRBD1 (5 bases). V was trimmed by 3 bases and J by 7 bases, leaving 13 bases between them. Germline values: CDR1 SGDLS, CDR2 YYNGEE. CDR3 length equals 13 residues. CDR3 in DNA: TGTGCCAGCAGCGCCCCGGGGGGGGTTGGCTACACCTTC. This codes for CASSAPGGVGYTF.

This clone showed up just a few times. The chain employs TRBV6-5 and TRBJ1-3, with 8 bases fitting TRBD1. The CDR3 loop spans 15 amino acids. V was clipped by 3 bases and J by 2 bases; unmatched bases: 3. Per the germline V gene, CDR1 is MNHEY and CDR2 is SVGAGI. CDR3 nucleotide sequence: TGTGCCAGCAGTTATCAGACAGGGGCTGGAAACACCATATATTTT. Translating gives CASSYQTGAGNTIYF.

The chain has TRBV27 and TRBJ2-7; a possible D gene is TRBD1 (7 bases). V dropped 5 bases and J dropped 11 bases, with 13 bases sitting between them. Per germline, CDR1 MNHEY and CDR2 SMNVEV (reference sequence). The length of the CDR3 is 11 residues. CDR3 bases: TGTGCCAGCAGTAGTACAGGGGAGGAGTACTTC. Protein: CASSSTGEEYF.

In this sample, this clone turned up once. The chain joins TRBV11-3 to TRBJ2-5, with a weak D call TRBD1 (5 bases). Germline CDR1 reads SGHNT; CDR2 reads YENEEA. Trimming stripped 2 bases from V and 3 bases from J, with 13 bases between. The CDR3 extends over 15 amino acids. Here the CDR3 reads CASSLFSGQKETQYF. For the CDR3, the DNA is TGTGCCAGCAGCTTATTCTCAGGGCAAAAAGAGACCCAGTACTTC.

The DNA of the CDR3 is TGTGCCTGGAGTGTACAGGGGGCCAGTTCACCCCTCCACTTT. Its protein is CAWSVQGASSPLHF. The rearrangement uses TRBV30 and TRBJ1-6; 9 positions match TRBD1. The CDR3 loop spans 14 amino acids. CDR1 and CDR2 from the germline V gene are GTSNPN and SVGIG (reference sequence). Trimming took 0 bases from V and 9 from J; bases not matched to a gene: 3.

The V call is TRBV5-1, the J call TRBJ2-7; 9 nucleotides align to TRBD1. The CDR3 consists of 14 residues. Germline CDR1 SGHRS, CDR2 YFSETQ. The V and J ends lost 4 bases and 3 bases, in that order; junction bases with no gene match: 5. The CDR3: CASSGGQGFYEQYF. The CDR3 nucleotides read TGCGCCAGCAGCGGGGGACAGGGCTTCTACGAGCAGTACTTC.